A single sample is the source of the 29 T cell receptor beta chains below, sequenced in a study of control samples from healthy donors and cancer patients. Sequencing used immunoSEQ multiplex PCR; TCRdb keeps in-frame clones, though not all of them. This sample has around 120,000 clones; around 87% occur once, and the top ten carry about 1.1%. Sequenced sample: PBMCs. Every receptor here comes from a woman in her forties or fifties with colorectal cancer.

This chain links TRBV29-1 with TRBJ1-4; 7 bases line up with TRBD1. The trim removed 3 bases at V and 1 base at J, leaving 5 bases unmatched. CDR3 length: 15 amino acids. Per the germline V gene, CDR1 is SQVTM and CDR2 is ANQGSEA. CDR3 nucleotide sequence: TGCAGCGTTGAGACCGGGGACAGAACTAATGAAAAACTGTTTTTT. Translation gives CSVETGDRTNEKLFF. Full variable domain (outside the CDR3, taken from reference TRBV29-1 and TRBJ1-4): SAVISQKPSRDICQRGTSLTIQCQVDSQVTMMFWYRQQPGQSLTLIATANQGSEATYESGFVIDKFPISRPNLTFSTLTVSNMSPEDSSIYLCSVETGDRTNEKLFFGSGTQLSVL.

The rearrangement uses TRBV6-2 or TRBV6-3 and TRBJ1-4, with D possibly TRBD1 on 5 matching bases. The CDR3 is 15 amino acids. The V end lost 6 bases, the J end lost 7 bases, and 18 bases lay between the germline ends. CDR1 and CDR2 (germline): MNHEY, SVGEGT. The CDR3 here is CASSPGRDLSEKLFF. CDR3 coding DNA: TGTGCCAGCAGCCCGGGGAGGGACCTTAGTGAAAAACTGTTTTTT.

This chain links TRBV7-2 with TRBJ2-2; D is uncertain. With 0 bases removed from V and 6 bases from J, the gap between germline ends came to 2 bases. In germline, CDR1 is SGHTA, CDR2 FQGNSA. This CDR3 has 12 residues. CDR3 sequence: CASSLAAGELFF. DNA of the CDR3: TGTGCCAGCAGCTTAGCTGCCGGGGAGCTGTTTTTT.

The rearrangement joins TRBV5-1 to TRBJ2-2; 7 bases line up with TRBD1. The CDR3 loop spans 16 amino acids. V gave up 4 bases and J gave up 5 bases; unmatched junction bases: 11. CDR1 is SGHRS and CDR2 is YFSETQ in the germline V gene. CDR3 coding DNA: TGCGCCAGCAGCCGGGACAGCTCCAAGGGGACCGGGGAGCTGTTTTTT. Translation: CASSRDSSKGTGELFF.

This chain uses TRBV27 with TRBJ1-2; 9 nucleotides line up with TRBD1. V lost 4 bases, J lost 8 bases, and 8 bases stayed unmatched. The CDR3 loop spans 14 amino acids. Germline loops: CDR1 MNHEY, CDR2 SMNVEV (reference sequence). The CDR3 DNA sequence: TGTGCCAGCAGTTCCCGGGACAGGGTGCGGGGCTACACCTTC. Residues: CASSSRDRVRGYTF.

The chain joins TRBV6-2 or TRBV6-3 to TRBJ2-2, with D possibly TRBD1 on 5 matching bases. The germline V gene has CDR1 MNHEY and CDR2 SVGEGT. Trimming took 1 base from V and 5 from J, leaving 17 bases between them. The CDR3 loop spans 17 amino acids. The CDR3 DNA follows: TGTGCCAGCAGTTACTTTACGCAGGGCTTGGGAACCGGGGAGCTGTTTTTT. Amino acids: CASSYFTQGLGTGELFF.

The V and J genes are TRBV6-5 and TRBJ1-1; TRBD1 aligns across 8 bases. Trimming at V came to 4 bases and at J to 4 bases, leaving 5 bases not matched to a gene. From germline, CDR1 is MNHEY and CDR2 SVGAGI. This CDR3 has 14 residues. The CDR3 reads CASSSDRAATEAFF. CDR3 bases: TGTGCCAGCAGTTCGGACAGGGCGGCCACTGAAGCTTTCTTT.

This clone was seen only once. The V call is TRBV5-4, the J call TRBJ1-2, with 12 bases identical to TRBD1. The CDR3 runs 13 residues. V lost 4 bases, J lost 11 bases, and 6 bases stayed unmatched. Germline V lookup: CDR1 SGHNT, CDR2 YYREEE (reference sequence). CDR3 region: CASSPEGQGAYTF. The CDR3 region has the DNA TGTGCCAGCAGCCCCGAGGGACAGGGGGCATACACCTTC.

This rearrangement joins TRBV7-8 to TRBJ2-1, with D possibly matching TRBD2 (5 bases). This CDR3 spans 16 amino acids. Trimming pared 8 bases from V and 0 bases from J, leaving 17 bases between. Looked up from germline, CDR1 is SGHVS and CDR2 is FQNEAQ. In DNA form, the CDR3 reads TGTGCCAGCTTCCCGAGAGGACTGTCCTCCTACAATGAGCAGTTCTTC. It translates to CASFPRGLSSYNEQFF. Drawing the rest from reference TRBV7-8 and TRBJ2-1, the complete variable domain is GAGVSQSPRYKVAKRGQDVALRCDPISGHVSLFWYQQALGQGPEFLTYFQNEAQLDKSGLPSDRFFAERPEGSVSTLKIQRTQQEDSAVYLCASFPRGLSSYNEQFFGPGTRLTVL.

This sequence joins TRBV15 and TRBJ2-5; D is possibly TRBD2 (5 bases). There are 14 residues in the CDR3. Germline CDR1 is LNHNV and CDR2 is YYDKDF (reference sequence). V gave up 2 bases and J gave up 10 bases, with 17 bases separating them. Here the CDR3 reads CATSRSRIEEVQYF. In nucleotides, the CDR3 is TGTGCCACCAGCAGATCCAGGATAGAGGAGGTCCAGTACTTC.

This chain connects TRBV7-8 to TRBJ2-7; 8 bases line up with TRBD2. There are 14 residues in the CDR3. Germline CDR1 is SGHVS and CDR2 is FQNEAQ. Trimming took 1 base from V and 6 from J; bases not matched to a gene: 5. DNA of the CDR3: TGTGCCAGCAGCTTAGTTCACCGGGGGGGCGAGCAGTACTTC. It yields the protein CASSLVHRGGEQYF. Filled out from reference TRBV7-8 and TRBJ2-7, the complete variable domain reads GAGVSQSPRYKVAKRGQDVALRCDPISGHVSLFWYQQALGQGPEFLTYFQNEAQLDKSGLPSDRFFAERPEGSVSTLKIQRTQQEDSAVYLCASSLVHRGGEQYFGPGTRLTVT.

The chain has TRBV5-1 and TRBJ2-1; 13 bases map to TRBD2. V lost 7 bases to trimming and J lost 6 bases; unmatched junction nucleotides: 4. The CDR3 totals 14 residues. Germline values: CDR1 SGHRS, CDR2 YFSETQ. CDR3 residues: CASGRTSGSNEQFF. The DNA of the CDR3 is TGCGCCAGCGGTCGGACTAGCGGGAGCAATGAGCAGTTCTTC. Looking up the rest from reference TRBV5-1 and TRBJ2-1 gives the full variable domain: KAGVTQTPRYLIKTRGQQVTLSCSPISGHRSVSWYQQTPGQGLQFLFEYFSETQRNKGNFPGRFSGRQFSNSRSEMNVSTLELGDSALYLCASGRTSGSNEQFFGPGTRLTVL.

J is TRBJ1-4 and V is TRBV6-5; D gene unclear. The CDR3 has 16 residues. The germline V gene encodes CDR1 MNHEY and CDR2 SVGAGI. V was cut by 0 bases and J by 5 bases, with 13 bases left in between. The CDR3 sequence: CASSYSTGTRNEKLFF. DNA of the CDR3: TGTGCCAGCAGTTACTCAACGGGAACGCGGAATGAAAAACTGTTTTTT.

This chain joins TRBV5-6 and TRBJ1-1, with no clear D. The CDR3 contains 13 residues. With 4 bases removed from V and 4 bases from J, the gap between germline ends came to 11 bases. In germline, CDR1 is SGHDT, CDR2 YYEEEE. CDR3 sequence (DNA): TGTGCCAGCAGCAGCTGGGCGGTCACTGAAGCTTTCTTT. This translates into CASSSWAVTEAFF.

In DNA, the CDR3 is TGCAGCGTTGCGGGGCGGATGGTCGATACGCAGTATTTT. It specifies CSVAGRMVDTQYF. V is TRBV29-1 and J is TRBJ2-3; TRBD1 or TRBD2 may be the D gene (5 bases each). Trimming took 4 bases from V and 6 from J, leaving 14 bases between them. Germline values: CDR1 SQVTM, CDR2 ANQGSEA. There are 13 residues in the CDR3.

The chain combines TRBV6-4 with TRBJ1-1; the D is unclear. V shed 7 bases and J shed 8 bases, with 23 bases lying between them. The CDR3 has 15 amino acids. Looked up from germline, CDR1 is MRHNA and CDR2 is SNTAGT. CDR3 DNA sequence: TGTGCCAGCAAGCAGTACGGGATTAGCAACTACGAAGCTTTCTTT. Residues: CASKQYGISNYEAFF.

The chain joins TRBV11-2 to TRBJ1-5; 7 nucleotides line up with TRBD1. V lost 1 base and J lost 6; bases outside the gene matches: 12. CDR1 is SGHAT, CDR2 FQNNGV, per germline. The CDR3 spans 17 residues. CDR3 nucleotides: TGTGCCAGCAGCTTAGGTCCGAGGGACAGTGAAGGTCAGCCCCAGCATTTT. As protein: CASSLGPRDSEGQPQHF.

The V call is TRBV5-1, the J call TRBJ2-6, with 9 positions matching TRBD1. Looked up from germline, CDR1 is SGHRS and CDR2 is YFSETQ. Unmatched junction bases numbered 5, after V lost 4 bases and J lost 0 bases. This CDR3 region has 17 residues. The CDR3 bases are TGCGCCAGCAGCCCGACAGGGGGTTACTCTGGGGCCAACGTCCTGACTTTC. It translates to CASSPTGGYSGANVLTF.

The sample holds one count of this clone. The chain combines TRBV10-3 with TRBJ2-1, with 7 bases aligning to TRBD1. There are 11 residues in the CDR3. V lost 2 bases, J lost 14 bases, and 3 bases stayed unmatched. The germline gives CDR1 ENHRY, CDR2 SYGVKD. The CDR3 sequence: CAISEGTDEFF. The CDR3 coding sequence is TGTGCCATCAGTGAGGGGACAGACGAGTTCTTC.

J is TRBJ2-1 and V is TRBV9; no clear D gene. CDR3 size: 15 residues. Germline CDR1 is SGDLS and CDR2 is YYNGEE. Trimming pared 3 bases from V and 0 bases from J, leaving 10 bases between. CDR3 sequence reads: CASSAGRGSYNEQFF. Written as DNA, the CDR3 is TGTGCCAGCAGCGCCGGACGCGGCTCCTACAATGAGCAGTTCTTC.

The chain is built from TRBV10-1 and TRBJ2-5; 10 positions match TRBD2. The germline V gene has CDR1 WNHNN and CDR2 SYGVQD (reference sequence). The CDR3 extends over 16 amino acids. V was clipped by 3 bases and J by 4 bases; unmatched bases: 8. CDR3 nucleotides: TGCGCCAGCAGTGACGGGAAACTAGCGGGACCAGAGACCCAGTACTTC. Residues: CASSDGKLAGPETQYF.

V and J are TRBV2 and TRBJ2-1; perhaps TRBD1 as D (5 bases). The CDR3 runs 15 residues. Germline V CDR1 and CDR2: SNHLY, FYNNEI. V dropped 6 bases and J dropped 4 bases, with 16 bases sitting between them. The DNA for the CDR3 is TGTGCCAGCAGCCTCCCAAGGGGTCCTTACAATGAGCAGTTCTTC. It yields the protein CASSLPRGPYNEQFF.

The chain combines TRBV30 with TRBJ2-7, with D perhaps given as TRBD1 or TRBD2 (5 bases each). Trimming stripped 1 base from V and 2 bases from J, with 6 bases between. CDR1 and CDR2 (germline): GTSNPN, SVGIG (reference sequence). This CDR3 has 12 amino acids. The CDR3 region has the DNA TGTGCCTGGAGTGGGGGGACCTACGAGCAGTACTTC. Translating it yields CAWSGGTYEQYF.

The chain links TRBV30 to TRBJ2-5; D gene unclear. There are 14 residues in the CDR3. Germline V gene sequence: CDR1 GTSNPN, CDR2 SVGIG (reference sequence). Between the trimmed V and J ends, which lost 1 base and 5 bases, there was a span of 14 bases. This CDR3 reads CAWSGKGSGETQYF. CDR3 coding DNA: TGTGCCTGGAGTGGTAAGGGTTCCGGGGAGACCCAGTACTTC. Combining the CDR3 with reference TRBV30 and TRBJ2-5 gives the whole variable domain SQTIHQWPATLVQPVGSPLSLECTVEGTSNPNLYWYRQAAGRGLQLLFYSVGIGQISSEVPQNLSASRPQDRQFILSSKKLLLSDSGFYLCAWSGKGSGETQYFGPGTRLLVL.

The CDR3 bases are TGTGCCAGCAGCTTCGGAACAGGGACAACCCAAGAGACCCAGTACTTC. It codes for CASSFGTGTTQETQYF. This chain connects TRBV11-2 to TRBJ2-5, with D tentatively TRBD1 (6 bases). The germline gives CDR1 SGHAT, CDR2 FQNNGV. CDR3 length: 16 residues. V lost 3 bases, J lost 1 base, and 15 bases lay in between.

The J gene is TRBJ1-5, the V gene TRBV30; D possibly corresponds to TRBD1 (5 bases). CDR3 size: 14 residues. V lost 3 bases, J lost 6 bases, and 15 bases lay in between. CDR1 and CDR2 (germline): GTSNPN, SVGIG (reference sequence). As DNA, the CDR3 is TGTGCCTGGAGGGGACCTGCGAGAGGTCAGCCCCAGCATTTT. This sequence encodes CAWRGPARGQPQHF.

This chain uses TRBV2 with TRBJ1-1; 7 bases map to TRBD1. The CDR3 consists of 16 residues. Germline V gene lookup returns CDR1 SNHLY and CDR2 FYNNEI. V gave up 8 bases and J gave up 3 bases; unmatched junction bases: 15. The CDR3 DNA is TGTGCCAGCGTCCGAGAAAGAACAGGGGAGGACACTGAAGCTTTCTTT. It yields the protein CASVRERTGEDTEAFF. Using reference TRBV2 and TRBJ1-1 for the parts outside the CDR3, the full variable domain is EPEVTQTPSHQVTQMGQEVILRCVPISNHLYFYWYRQILGQKVEFLVSFYNNEISEKSEIFDDQFSVERPDGSNFTLKIRSTKLEDSAMYFCASVRERTGEDTEAFFGQGTRLTVV.

J is TRBJ1-1 and V is TRBV14; D may be TRBD1 (6 bases). Trimming removed 5 bases from V and 2 bases from J, with 9 bases in between. CDR1 SGHDN and CDR2 FVKESK come from the germline V gene. The CDR3 length is 13 residues. The CDR3 coding sequence is TGTGCCAGCAGCGTACAGGGAAACACTGAAGCTTTCTTT. This codes for CASSVQGNTEAFF.

V and J are TRBV27 and TRBJ2-1; 15 bases are shared with TRBD2. Germline CDR1 MNHEY, CDR2 SMNVEV (reference sequence). CDR3 size: 17 residues. Trimming took 8 bases from V and 8 from J; bases not matched to a gene: 13. CDR3 sequence: CASGGLAGGPLKDEQFF. The CDR3 bases are TGTGCCAGCGGAGGACTAGCGGGAGGGCCTCTAAAGGATGAGCAGTTCTTC.